This TCR beta chain stems from a study of tumor-infiltrating lymphocytes in primary liver carcinoma. Background on the study: Stage T1-T3 N0M0 tumors spanned roughly 4.2 to 11 cm. General observations from the study: Tumors significantly exceeded blood in top-250-clone fraction (p = 0.039).

Constant-region priming of around 500 ng total RNA yielded TCR beta cDNA. Libraries for TCR beta were built through three nested multiplex PCR rounds, which together made up a slightly modified ARM-PCR procedure. TRBV1-TRBV30 forward primers paired with a C-beta reverse primer were used in the first two PCR rounds, which ran approximately 10 cycles each. One entry per CDR3 protein, called by TCRdb with MiXCR from the multiplex PCR reads. The data contain more than 100,000 distinct CDR3 sequences, under 70% of them singletons. Co-extracted RNA and DNA came from roughly 20-30 mg of unsorted bulk tissue. CDR1 and CDR2 (germline): SGHDT, YYEEEE. The trim removed 3 bases at V and 3 bases at J, leaving 3 bases unmatched. The CDR3 extends over 13 amino acids. This clonotype was counted at least ten times. Its antigen is still unknown.

This rearrangement joins TRBV5-6 to TRBJ2-7; 7 bases line up with TRBD2. The sequence was obtained from a woman aged 55-70 years with primary liver carcinoma and hepatitis B virus infection. The sample taken for sequencing was tumor-adjacent normal liver tissue. CDR3 sequence reads: CASSSGTIYEQYF. The CDR3 DNA reads as TGTGCCAGCAGCTCCGGGACTATCTACGAGCAGTACTTC.